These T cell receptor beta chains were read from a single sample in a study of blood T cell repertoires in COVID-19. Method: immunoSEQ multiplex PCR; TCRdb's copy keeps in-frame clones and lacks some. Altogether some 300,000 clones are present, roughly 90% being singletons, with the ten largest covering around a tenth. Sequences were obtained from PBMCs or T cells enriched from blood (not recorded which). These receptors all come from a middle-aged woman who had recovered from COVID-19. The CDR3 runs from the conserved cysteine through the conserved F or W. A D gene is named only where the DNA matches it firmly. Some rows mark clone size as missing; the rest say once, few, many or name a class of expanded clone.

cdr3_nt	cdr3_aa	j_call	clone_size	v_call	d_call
TGTGCCAGCAGTGAGGTATACCGGACTAGCGGCTACAATGAGCAGTTCTTC	CASSEVYRTSGYNEQFF	TRBJ2-1	.	TRBV6-1	TRBD2
TGTGCCAGCAGCTCCCGTGGGGGCCTCTCCTATAATTCACCCCTCCACTTT	CASSSRGGLSYNSPLHF	TRBJ1-6	.	TRBV11-2	.
TGTGCCACCAGCAGAGACGCTAGCGGGATCGATACGCAGTATTTT	CATSRDASGIDTQYF	TRBJ2-3	.	TRBV15	TRBD2
TGTGCCAGCAGTTTATCTCAATTTCATCTCGGGGAGACCCAGTACTTC	CASSLSQFHLGETQYF	TRBJ2-5	.	TRBV27	.
TGTGCCAGCAGCGCCTCCCCCCGGGAGGACGATACGCAGTATTTT	CASSASPREDDTQYF	TRBJ2-3	.	TRBV9	TRBD2
TGTGCCAGCAGGTCAACAGGGGTCACTGAAGCTTTCTTT	CASRSTGVTEAFF	TRBJ1-1	.	TRBV28	TRBD1
TGTGCCAGCAGGGTTTCGACATACCAAGAGACCCAGTACTTC	CASRVSTYQETQYF	TRBJ2-5	.	TRBV27	.
TGTGCCAGCAGCTTAGGTGAGCTAGCGGTTATCTCCTACGAGCAGTACTTC	CASSLGELAVISYEQYF	TRBJ2-7	.	TRBV7-9	TRBD2
TGTGCCAGCAGCGTAGGGGTAGGGGGAAAAGAGACCCAGTACTTC	CASSVGVGGKETQYF	TRBJ2-5	.	TRBV9	.
TGTGCCAGCAGTTTAACAGGACCTTCCTACGAGCAGTACTTC	CASSLTGPSYEQYF	TRBJ2-7	.	TRBV28	.
TGTGCCAGCAGCGTACCCACAGGGACCTACGAGCAGTACTTC	CASSVPTGTYEQYF	TRBJ2-7	.	TRBV7-2	.
TGTGCCAGCAGTTTTTGGACTAGCGGGGACAATGAGCAGTTCTTC	CASSFWTSGDNEQFF	TRBJ2-1	few	TRBV27	TRBD2
TGTGCCAGCAGCTTAGAGGTAACAGTTGAAGCTTTCTTT	CASSLEVTVEAFF	TRBJ1-1	.	TRBV7-9	.
TGTGCCAGCTCACCACCTCCCCCGGGGAACACTGAAGCTTTCTTT	CASSPPPPGNTEAFF	TRBJ1-1	.	TRBV18	.
TGTGCCAGCAGCGTAGACTACCCGAACACCGGGGAGCTGTTTTTT	CASSVDYPNTGELFF	TRBJ2-2	few	TRBV9	.
TGTGCCAGCAGCGTAGGAGCAACAGGGGGCGAGTTGGAGACCCAGTACTTC	CASSVGATGGELETQYF	TRBJ2-5	once	TRBV9	TRBD1
TGTGCCAGCAGCTCATCTAGCGGGGGTACCTACAATGAGCAGTTCTTC	CASSSSSGGTYNEQFF	TRBJ2-1	.	TRBV7-2	TRBD2
TGTGCCAGCAGCTTTGTTACAGGGGCGAGGGTGGACTATGGCTACACCTTC	CASSFVTGARVDYGYTF	TRBJ1-2	.	TRBV11-2	TRBD1
TGTGCCAGCAGCAAAGGGGCGCATGGTGAAAAACTGTTTTTT	CASSKGAHGEKLFF	TRBJ1-4	.	TRBV9	.
TGTGCCAGCAGTTTCGGGGGCGGGGGGGCGTTTGGCTACACCTTC	CASSFGGGGAFGYTF	TRBJ1-2	.	TRBV27	.
TGCGCCAGCAGCTTCGGGACAGGGGAGACCAATGAGCAGTTCTTC	CASSFGTGETNEQFF	TRBJ2-1	.	TRBV4-3	TRBD1
TGCGCCAGCAGCCAAGATCGGGCAGGGTCTACTGAAGCTTTCTTT	CASSQDRAGSTEAFF	TRBJ1-1	.	TRBV4-3	.
TGTGCCAGCAGCTTAGAATCGGGTGGAGGGAATCCCTCCGGGGAGCTGTTTTTT	CASSLESGGGNPSGELFF	TRBJ2-2	once	TRBV7-9	.
TGTGCCAGCAGTTTAGTGGCGGGAGAAGATACGCAGTATTTT	CASSLVAGEDTQYF	TRBJ2-3	few	TRBV28	TRBD2
TGCAGCGCATCGACAGGCGGAGACAATGAGCAGTTCTTC	CSASTGGDNEQFF	TRBJ2-1	.	TRBV29-1	.
TGTGCCTGGAGTGTAGGGGCAGTCTACAATCAGCCCCAGCATTTT	CAWSVGAVYNQPQHF	TRBJ1-5	once	TRBV30	.
TGTGCCAGCAGCTGGACAGGGAACTCTGGAAACACCATATATTTT	CASSWTGNSGNTIYF	TRBJ1-3	.	TRBV5-4	TRBD1
TGTGCCAGCAGCTATAGGCCCCGGGATGAGCAGTTCTTC	CASSYRPRDEQFF	TRBJ2-1	.	TRBV11-3	.
TGTGCCAGTAGTATAGACCGAACAGTTAATGAAAAACTGTTTTTT	CASSIDRTVNEKLFF	TRBJ1-4	once	TRBV19	.
TGTGCCAGCTCACGAGGGACTAGCGTCTACGAGCAGTACTTC	CASSRGTSVYEQYF	TRBJ2-7	.	TRBV18	TRBD2
TGCGCCAGCAGTGAGTCCTTGAGAACCGCAGATACGCAGTATTTT	CASSESLRTADTQYF	TRBJ2-3	.	TRBV10-1	.
TGTGCCAGCAGCCTCGGGAAGTGGGGACAGGGAGGCTACAATGAGCAGTTCTTC	CASSLGKWGQGGYNEQFF	TRBJ2-1	.	TRBV11-3	TRBD1
TGTGCCAGGAACATATCACCATACAGGGGGCATTGGAACACTGAAGCTTTCTTT	CARNISPYRGHWNTEAFF	TRBJ1-1	.	TRBV19	TRBD1
TGTGCCAGCAGCCAAGAAACTACAGGGGGAGGAAACACCATATATTTT	CASSQETTGGGNTIYF	TRBJ1-3	.	TRBV3-1/TRBV3-2	TRBD1
TGCGCCAGCAGCCAAGGGGCCCGAGACACAGATACGCAGTATTTT	CASSQGARDTDTQYF	TRBJ2-3	.	TRBV4-3	.
TGTGCCAGCAGGGGGGGTTTCAGTTCCTACGAGCAGTACTTC	CASRGGFSSYEQYF	TRBJ2-7	.	TRBV27	.
TGTGCCAGCAGCCAGACACAGGGGGGGTTCACCATATATTTT	CASSQTQGGFTIYF	TRBJ1-3	.	TRBV3-1/TRBV3-2	TRBD1